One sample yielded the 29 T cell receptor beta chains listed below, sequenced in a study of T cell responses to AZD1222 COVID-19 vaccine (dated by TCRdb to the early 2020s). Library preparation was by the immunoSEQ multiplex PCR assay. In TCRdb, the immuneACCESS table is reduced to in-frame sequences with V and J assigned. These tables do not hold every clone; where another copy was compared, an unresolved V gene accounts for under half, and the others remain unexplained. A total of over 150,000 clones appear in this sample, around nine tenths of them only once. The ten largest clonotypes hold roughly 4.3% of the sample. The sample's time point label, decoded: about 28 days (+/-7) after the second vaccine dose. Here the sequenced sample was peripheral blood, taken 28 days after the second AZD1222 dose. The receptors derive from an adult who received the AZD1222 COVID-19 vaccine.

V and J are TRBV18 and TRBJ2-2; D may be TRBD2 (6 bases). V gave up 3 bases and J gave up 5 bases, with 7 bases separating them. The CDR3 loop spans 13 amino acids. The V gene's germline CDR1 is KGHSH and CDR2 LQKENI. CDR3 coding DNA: TGTGCCAGCTCACCTGGGACTACCGGGGAGCTGTTTTTT. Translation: CASSPGTTGELFF.

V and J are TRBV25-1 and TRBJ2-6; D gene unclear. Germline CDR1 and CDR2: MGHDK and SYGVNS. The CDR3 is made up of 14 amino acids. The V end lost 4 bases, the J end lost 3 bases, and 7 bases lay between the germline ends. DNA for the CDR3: TGTGCCAGCAGTGTATTGTATGGGGCCAACGTCCTGACTTTC. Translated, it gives CASSVLYGANVLTF. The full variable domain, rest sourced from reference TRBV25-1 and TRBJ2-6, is EADIYQTPRYLVIGTGKKITLECSQTMGHDKMYWYQQDPGMELHLIHYSYGVNSTEKGDLSSESTVSRIRTEHFPLTLESARPSHTSQYLCASSVLYGANVLTFGAGSRLTVL.

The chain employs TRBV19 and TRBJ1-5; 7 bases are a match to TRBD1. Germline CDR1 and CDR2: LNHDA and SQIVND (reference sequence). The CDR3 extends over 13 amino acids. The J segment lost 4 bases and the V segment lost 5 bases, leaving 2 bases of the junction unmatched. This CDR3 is CASSRDRNQPQHF. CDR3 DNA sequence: TGTGCCAGTAGTCGGGACAGAAATCAGCCCCAGCATTTT.

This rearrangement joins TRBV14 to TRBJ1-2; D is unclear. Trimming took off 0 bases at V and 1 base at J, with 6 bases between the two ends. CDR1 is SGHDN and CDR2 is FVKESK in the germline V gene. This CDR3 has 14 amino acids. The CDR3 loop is CASSQDSLNYGYTF. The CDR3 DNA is TGTGCCAGCAGCCAAGATTCCCTTAACTATGGCTACACCTTC.

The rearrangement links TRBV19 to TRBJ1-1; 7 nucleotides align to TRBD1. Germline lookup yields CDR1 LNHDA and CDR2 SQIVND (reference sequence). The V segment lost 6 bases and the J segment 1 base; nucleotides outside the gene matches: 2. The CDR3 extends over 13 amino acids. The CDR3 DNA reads TGTGCCAGTAGCAACAGGGGGAACACTGAAGCTTTCTTT. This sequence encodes CASSNRGNTEAFF.

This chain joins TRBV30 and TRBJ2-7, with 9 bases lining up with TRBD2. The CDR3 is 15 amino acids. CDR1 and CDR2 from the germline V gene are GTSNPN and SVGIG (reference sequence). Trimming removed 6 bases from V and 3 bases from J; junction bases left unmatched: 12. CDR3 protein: CACKEGLAGSYEQYF. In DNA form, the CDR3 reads TGTGCCTGTAAAGAGGGGCTAGCGGGGAGCTACGAGCAGTACTTC.

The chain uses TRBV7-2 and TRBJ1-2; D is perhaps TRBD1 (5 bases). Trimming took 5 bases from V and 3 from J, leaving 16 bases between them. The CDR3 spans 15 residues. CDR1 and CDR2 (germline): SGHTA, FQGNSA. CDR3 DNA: TGTGCCAGCAGCCGTATCCGGGACGGGGACTATGGCTACACCTTC. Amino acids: CASSRIRDGDYGYTF. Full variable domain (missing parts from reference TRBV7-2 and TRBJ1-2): GAGVSQSPSNKVTEKGKDVELRCDPISGHTALYWYRQSLGQGLEFLIYFQGNSAPDKSGLPSDRFSAERTGGSVSTLTIQRTQQEDSAVYLCASSRIRDGDYGYTFGSGTRLTVV.

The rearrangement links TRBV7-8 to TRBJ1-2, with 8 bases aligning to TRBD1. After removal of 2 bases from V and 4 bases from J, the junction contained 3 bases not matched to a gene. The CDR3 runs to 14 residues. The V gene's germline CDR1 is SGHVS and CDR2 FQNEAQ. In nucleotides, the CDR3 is TGTGCCAGCAGCTTACAAACAGGGGGCTATGGCTACACCTTC. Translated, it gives CASSLQTGGYGYTF. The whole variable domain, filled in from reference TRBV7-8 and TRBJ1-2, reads GAGVSQSPRYKVAKRGQDVALRCDPISGHVSLFWYQQALGQGPEFLTYFQNEAQLDKSGLPSDRFFAERPEGSVSTLKIQRTQQEDSAVYLCASSLQTGGYGYTFGSGTRLTVV.

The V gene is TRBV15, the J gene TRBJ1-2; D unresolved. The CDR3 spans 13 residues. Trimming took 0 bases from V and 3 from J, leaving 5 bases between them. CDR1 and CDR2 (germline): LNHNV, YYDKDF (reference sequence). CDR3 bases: TGTGCCACCAGCAGAGATCTTTACTATGGCTACACCTTC. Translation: CATSRDLYYGYTF.

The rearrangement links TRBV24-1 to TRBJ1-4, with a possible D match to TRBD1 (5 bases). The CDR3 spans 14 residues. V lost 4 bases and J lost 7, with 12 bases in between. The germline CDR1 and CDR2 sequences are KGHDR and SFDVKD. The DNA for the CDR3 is TGTGCCACCAGTGAGCCGGGGGTCGGTGAAAAACTGTTTTTT. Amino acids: CATSEPGVGEKLFF.

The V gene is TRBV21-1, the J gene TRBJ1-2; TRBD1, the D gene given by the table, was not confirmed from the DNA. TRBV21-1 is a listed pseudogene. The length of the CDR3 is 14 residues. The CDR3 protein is CASRRPDRRYGYTF. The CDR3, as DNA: TGTGCCAGCAGACGCCCGGACAGGCGCTATGGCTACACCTTC.

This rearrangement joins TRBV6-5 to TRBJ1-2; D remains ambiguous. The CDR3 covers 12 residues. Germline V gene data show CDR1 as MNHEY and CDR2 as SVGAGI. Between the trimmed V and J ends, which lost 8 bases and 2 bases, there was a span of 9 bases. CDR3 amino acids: CASSSRNYGYTF. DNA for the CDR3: TGTGCCAGCTCTTCAAGAAACTATGGCTACACCTTC.

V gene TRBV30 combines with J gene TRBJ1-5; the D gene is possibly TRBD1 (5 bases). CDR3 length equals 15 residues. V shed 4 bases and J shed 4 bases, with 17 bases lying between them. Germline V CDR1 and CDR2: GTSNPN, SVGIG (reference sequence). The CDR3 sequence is CAWNRDRPFNQPQHF. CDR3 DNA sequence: TGTGCCTGGAATCGGGACCGACCATTTAATCAGCCCCAGCATTTT.

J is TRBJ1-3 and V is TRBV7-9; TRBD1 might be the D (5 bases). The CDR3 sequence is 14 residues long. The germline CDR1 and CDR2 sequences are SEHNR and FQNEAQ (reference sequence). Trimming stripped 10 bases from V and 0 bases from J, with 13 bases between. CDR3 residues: CATRQSDSGNTIYF. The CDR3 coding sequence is TGTGCCACCCGACAGTCCGACTCTGGAAACACCATATATTTT.

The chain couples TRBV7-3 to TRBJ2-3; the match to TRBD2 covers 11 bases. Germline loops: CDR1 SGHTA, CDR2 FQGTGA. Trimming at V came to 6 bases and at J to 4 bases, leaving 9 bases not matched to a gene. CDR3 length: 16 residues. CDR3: CASSSISGGAPDTQYF. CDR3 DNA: TGTGCCAGCAGTTCCATTAGCGGGGGGGCCCCAGATACGCAGTATTTT.

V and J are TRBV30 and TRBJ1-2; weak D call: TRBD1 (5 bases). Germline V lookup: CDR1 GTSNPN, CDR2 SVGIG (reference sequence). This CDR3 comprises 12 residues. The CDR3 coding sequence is TGTGGGAGCCGGGACTTGAGTTATGGCTACACCTTC. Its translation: CGSRDLSYGYTF.

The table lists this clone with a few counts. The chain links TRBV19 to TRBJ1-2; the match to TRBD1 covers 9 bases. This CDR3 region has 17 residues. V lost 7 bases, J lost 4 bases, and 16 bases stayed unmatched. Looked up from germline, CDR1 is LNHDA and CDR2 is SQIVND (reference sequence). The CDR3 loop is CASIGTGSPKRFYGYTF. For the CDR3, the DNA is TGTGCCAGTATTGGGACAGGGAGTCCAAAAAGATTCTATGGCTACACCTTC.

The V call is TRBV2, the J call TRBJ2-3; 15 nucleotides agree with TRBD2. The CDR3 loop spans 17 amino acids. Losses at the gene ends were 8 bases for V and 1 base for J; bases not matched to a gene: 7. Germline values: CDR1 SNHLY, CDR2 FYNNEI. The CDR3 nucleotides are TGTGCCAGCCGCGGACTAGCGGGGGGGCGGGGCACAGATACGCAGTATTTT. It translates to CASRGLAGGRGTDTQYF.

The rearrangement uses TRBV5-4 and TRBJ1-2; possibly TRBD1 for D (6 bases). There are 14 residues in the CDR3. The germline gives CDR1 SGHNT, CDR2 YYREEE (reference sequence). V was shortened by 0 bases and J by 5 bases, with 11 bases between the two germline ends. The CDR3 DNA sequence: TGTGCCAGCAGCTTGGAGGGGGTGGGATATGGCTACACCTTC. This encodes CASSLEGVGYGYTF.

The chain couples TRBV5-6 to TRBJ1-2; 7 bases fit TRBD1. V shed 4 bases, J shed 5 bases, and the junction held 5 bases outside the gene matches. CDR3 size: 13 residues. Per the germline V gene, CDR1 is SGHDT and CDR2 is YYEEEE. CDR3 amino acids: CASSAGQRYGYTF. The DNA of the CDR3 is TGTGCCAGCAGCGCGGGACAGAGGTATGGCTACACCTTC.

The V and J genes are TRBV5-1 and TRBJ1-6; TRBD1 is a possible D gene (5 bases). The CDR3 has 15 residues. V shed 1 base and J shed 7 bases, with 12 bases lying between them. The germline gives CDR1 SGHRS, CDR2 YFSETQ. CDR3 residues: CASSLPGLENSPLHF. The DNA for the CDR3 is TGCGCCAGCAGCTTGCCGGGACTGGAAAATTCACCCCTCCACTTT.

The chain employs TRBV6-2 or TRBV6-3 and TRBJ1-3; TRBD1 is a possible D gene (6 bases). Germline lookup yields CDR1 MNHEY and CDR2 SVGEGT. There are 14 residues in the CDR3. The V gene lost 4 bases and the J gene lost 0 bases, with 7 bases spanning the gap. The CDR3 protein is CASSLGHSGNTIYF. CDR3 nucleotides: TGTGCCAGCAGTTTGGGACACTCTGGAAACACCATATATTTT.

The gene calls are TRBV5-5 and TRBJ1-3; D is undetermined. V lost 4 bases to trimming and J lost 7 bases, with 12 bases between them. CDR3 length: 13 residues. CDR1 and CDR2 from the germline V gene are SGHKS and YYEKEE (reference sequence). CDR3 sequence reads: CASSPQPRNTIYF. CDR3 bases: TGTGCCAGCAGCCCCCAACCCCGGAACACCATATATTTT.

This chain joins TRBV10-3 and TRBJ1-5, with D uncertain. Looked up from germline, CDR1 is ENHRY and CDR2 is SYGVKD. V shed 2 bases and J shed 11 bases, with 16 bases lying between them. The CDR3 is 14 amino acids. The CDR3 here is CAISEGGSPKSQHF. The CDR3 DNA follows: TGTGCCATCAGTGAGGGCGGCTCGCCCAAGTCCCAGCATTTT.

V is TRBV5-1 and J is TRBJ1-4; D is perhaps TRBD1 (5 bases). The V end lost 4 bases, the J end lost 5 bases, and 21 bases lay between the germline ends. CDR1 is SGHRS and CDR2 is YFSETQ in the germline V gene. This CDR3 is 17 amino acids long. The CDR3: CASSHDPSRALNEKLFF. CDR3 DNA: TGCGCCAGCAGCCACGACCCCTCCAGGGCTCTGAATGAAAAACTGTTTTTT.

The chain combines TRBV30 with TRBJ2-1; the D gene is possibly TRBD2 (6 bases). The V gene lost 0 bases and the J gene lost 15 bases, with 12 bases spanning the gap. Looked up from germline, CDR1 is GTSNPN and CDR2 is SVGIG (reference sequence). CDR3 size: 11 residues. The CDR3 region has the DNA TGTGCCTGGAGTGTCGGGGGTAAGGGGTTCTTC. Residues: CAWSVGGKGFF. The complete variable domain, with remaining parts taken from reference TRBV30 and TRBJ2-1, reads SQTIHQWPATLVQPVGSPLSLECTVEGTSNPNLYWYRQAAGRGLQLLFYSVGIGQISSEVPQNLSASRPQDRQFILSSKKLLLSDSGFYLCAWSVGGKGFFGPGTRLTVL.

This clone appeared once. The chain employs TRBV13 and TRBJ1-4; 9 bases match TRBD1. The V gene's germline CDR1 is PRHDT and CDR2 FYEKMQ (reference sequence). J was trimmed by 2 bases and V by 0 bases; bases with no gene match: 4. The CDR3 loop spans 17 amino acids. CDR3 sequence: CASSLGTGGRTNEKLFF. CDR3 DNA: TGTGCCAGCAGCTTAGGGACAGGGGGAAGGACTAATGAAAAACTGTTTTTT.

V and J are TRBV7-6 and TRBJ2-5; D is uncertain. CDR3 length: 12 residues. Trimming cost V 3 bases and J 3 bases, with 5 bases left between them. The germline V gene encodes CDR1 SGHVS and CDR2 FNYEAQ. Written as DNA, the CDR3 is TGTGCCAGCAGCTTTTATGAAGAGACCCAGTACTTC. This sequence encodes CASSFYEETQYF.

CDR3 protein: CASEVGGDYEQYF. CDR3 nucleotide sequence: TGTGCCAGCGAGGTCGGGGGGGACTACGAGCAGTACTTC. The chain employs TRBV2 and TRBJ2-7; 8 positions agree with TRBD2. Germline assignment: CDR1 SNHLY and CDR2 FYNNEI. CDR3 length: 13 residues. V was clipped by 8 bases and J by 3 bases; unmatched bases: 6.